The 26 T cell receptor beta chains below were found in one sample sequenced in a study of lymphopenia after photon versus proton radiotherapy. Data came from immunoSEQ multiplex PCR; TCRdb stores just in-frame clones and leaves some out. The table includes some 41,000 clones, more than 70% detected once. The sample was peripheral blood, taken from a patient treated with photon-based radiotherapy. The source is a man in his fifties or sixties with gastric cancer.

This clone was observed a few times. The CDR3 protein is CASSQEGMRGNTEAFF. The CDR3 DNA sequence: TGTGCCAGCAGCCAAGAGGGTATGCGGGGGAACACTGAAGCTTTCTTT. The rearrangement uses TRBV4-2 and TRBJ1-1; D gene uncertain. Trimming shortened V by 0 bases and J by 1 base, and 12 bases separated the two germline ends. The CDR3 contains 16 residues. The germline V gene has CDR1 LGHNA and CDR2 YNFKEQ.

The V call is TRBV5-6, the J call TRBJ1-2; 8 bases line up with TRBD1. This CDR3 comprises 15 residues. Germline V gives CDR1 SGHDT, CDR2 YYEEEE. V trimming: 0 bases; J trimming: 8 bases; junction bases outside the gene matches: 9. The chain's CDR3 is CASSLVAGGGGGYTF. The DNA for the CDR3 is TGTGCCAGCAGCTTGGTGGCAGGGGGCGGAGGAGGCTACACCTTC. Supplemented by reference TRBV5-6 and TRBJ1-2, the full variable domain reads DAGVTQSPTHLIKTRGQQVTLRCSPKSGHDTVSWYQQALGQGPQFIFQYYEEEERQRGNFPDRFSGHQFPNYSSELNVNALLLGDSALYLCASSLVAGGGGGYTFGSGTRLTVV.

The chain carries TRBV5-6 and TRBJ2-1, with TRBD2 identical over 14 bases. The ends lost 3 bases at V and 4 bases at J; junction bases unmatched: 6. Germline CDR1 SGHDT, CDR2 YYEEEE. The CDR3 covers 17 residues. CDR3: CASSSGLAGVAYNEQFF. CDR3 bases: TGTGCCAGCAGCTCGGGACTAGCGGGAGTGGCTTACAATGAGCAGTTCTTC.

This clone occurred a few times. This chain joins TRBV19 and TRBJ1-1; tentative D call: TRBD1 (5 bases). Germline-derived CDR1 and CDR2 are LNHDA and SQIVND (reference sequence). V was shortened by 5 bases and J by 3 bases, with 16 bases between the two germline ends. This CDR3 is 15 amino acids long. CDR3 region: CASSSLTAPYTEAFF. The DNA of the CDR3 is TGTGCCAGTAGTTCCTTGACAGCTCCTTACACTGAAGCTTTCTTT.

The CDR3 DNA is TGTGCCAGCAGCCCCCGACTAGCCCGCACAGATACGCAGTATTTT. Translating it yields CASSPRLARTDTQYF. The genes are TRBV11-2 and TRBJ2-3, with TRBD2 matching 7 bases. The J segment lost 1 base and the V segment lost 5 bases, leaving 6 bases of the junction unmatched. CDR3 length: 15 residues. The V gene's germline CDR1 is SGHAT and CDR2 FQNNGV.

The chain employs TRBV30 and TRBJ1-5; 8 bases agree with TRBD1. Germline trimming cut 2 bases from V and 1 base from J; bases unmatched to any gene: 13. In germline, CDR1 is GTSNPN, CDR2 SVGIG (reference sequence). CDR3 length: 18 amino acids. The CDR3 region has the DNA TGTGCCTGGAGTCCTACCCGACAGGGGTTTTTGAGCAATCAGCCCCAGCATTTT. This codes for CAWSPTRQGFLSNQPQHF.

The rearrangement uses TRBV6-5 and TRBJ1-1; 11 nucleotides align to TRBD1. The V segment lost 6 bases and the J segment 4 bases; nucleotides outside the gene matches: 4. Germline assignment: CDR1 MNHEY and CDR2 SVGAGI. This CDR3 has 14 amino acids. CDR3 region: CASSPGTGGTEAFF. CDR3 bases: TGTGCCAGCAGCCCCGGGACAGGGGGCACTGAAGCTTTCTTT.

This chain links TRBV30 with TRBJ2-5, with TRBD2 matching 9 bases. The CDR3 sequence is 14 residues long. J gave up 4 bases and V 1 base, and 4 bases lay outside the gene matches. The germline V gene has CDR1 GTSNPN and CDR2 SVGIG (reference sequence). CDR3 sequence: CAWSDSSGIETQYF. CDR3 nucleotide sequence: TGTGCCTGGAGTGACTCTAGCGGGATAGAGACCCAGTACTTC.

The J gene is TRBJ1-4, the V gene TRBV30, with TRBD1 as a possible D gene (6 bases). Germline CDR1 is GTSNPN and CDR2 is SVGIG (reference sequence). V was shortened by 0 bases and J by 10 bases, with 27 bases between the two germline ends. The CDR3 consists of 18 residues. CDR3 amino acids: CAWSVAGTGGTQGRKLFF. The DNA for the CDR3 is TGTGCCTGGAGTGTAGCCGGTACTGGTGGCACCCAGGGGAGAAAACTGTTTTTT.

V and J are TRBV18 and TRBJ1-5, with D possibly being TRBD1 (5 bases). The CDR3 loop spans 15 amino acids. CDR1 and CDR2 (germline): KGHSH, LQKENI. V dropped 3 bases and J dropped 5 bases, with 14 bases sitting between them. The CDR3 DNA follows: TGTGCCAGCTCACCCAGAGAACAGGCGTATCAGCCCCAGCATTTT. Encoded protein: CASSPREQAYQPQHF.

This sequence joins TRBV6-1 and TRBJ2-6; D gene uncertain. Trimming took 3 bases from V and 5 from J, leaving 8 bases between them. CDR1 and CDR2 from the germline V gene are MNHNS and SASEGT. This CDR3 is built from 14 residues. In DNA, the CDR3 is TGTGCCAGCAGTGAGGCAGGTCGGGCCAACGTCCTGACTTTC. This encodes CASSEAGRANVLTF.

DNA of the CDR3: TGTGCCAGCAGGACCGAGGACAGCCTCACAGATACGCAGTATTTT. This encodes CASRTEDSLTDTQYF. This chain links TRBV6-4 with TRBJ2-3, with D tentatively TRBD1 (6 bases). Germline CDR1 and CDR2: MRHNA and SNTAGT. V gave up 6 bases and J gave up 2 bases, with 15 bases separating them. CDR3 length equals 15 residues.

This chain joins TRBV2 and TRBJ2-2, with 9 positions matching TRBD2. Unmatched junction bases numbered 13, after V lost 4 bases and J lost 1 base. The length of the CDR3 is 19 residues. Germline loops: CDR1 SNHLY, CDR2 FYNNEI. The chain's CDR3 is CASSVILGRLAVNTGELFF. The CDR3 DNA follows: TGTGCCAGCAGTGTGATCCTAGGCCGACTAGCGGTGAACACCGGGGAGCTGTTTTTT. Together with reference TRBV2 and TRBJ2-2, the CDR3 gives the full variable domain: EPEVTQTPSHQVTQMGQEVILRCVPISNHLYFYWYRQILGQKVEFLVSFYNNEISEKSEIFDDQFSVERPDGSNFTLKIRSTKLEDSAMYFCASSVILGRLAVNTGELFFGEGSRLTVL.

This clone appeared a few times. This chain uses TRBV9 with TRBJ2-1, with 7 bases matching TRBD2. Germline-derived CDR1 and CDR2 are SGDLS and YYNGEE. Germline trimming cut 0 bases from V and 4 bases from J; bases unmatched to any gene: 16. This CDR3 is built from 19 residues. The CDR3 sequence: CASSVDPGHSAGPYNEQFF. In DNA, the CDR3 is TGTGCCAGCAGCGTAGACCCTGGACATTCAGCGGGGCCATACAATGAGCAGTTCTTC.

This chain joins TRBV28 and TRBJ2-3; no definite D call. Trimming removed 2 bases from V and 6 bases from J, with 9 bases in between. The CDR3 loop spans 13 amino acids. Germline CDR1 and CDR2: MDHEN and SYDVKM. The DNA for the CDR3 is TGTGCCAGCAGTTTAACCGTCAAGGATACGCAGTATTTT. Its protein is CASSLTVKDTQYF.

This chain connects TRBV18 to TRBJ1-1; the D gene is possibly TRBD1 (5 bases). The CDR3 spans 16 residues. V lost 3 bases and J 0 bases, leaving 14 bases between the germline ends. Per the germline V gene, CDR1 is KGHSH and CDR2 is LQKENI. DNA of the CDR3: TGTGCCAGCTCACCCCAGACCGGGGGAATGAACACTGAAGCTTTCTTT. It yields the protein CASSPQTGGMNTEAFF.

This chain connects TRBV9 to TRBJ2-3, with 9 bases lining up with TRBD1. From germline, CDR1 is SGDLS and CDR2 YYNGEE. The CDR3 totals 18 residues. V lost 3 bases to trimming and J lost 2 bases; unmatched junction nucleotides: 13. CDR3 nucleotides: TGTGCCAGCAGCGCCCCAAGGAGCCGGGACAGGGTCACAGATACGCAGTATTTT. This sequence encodes CASSAPRSRDRVTDTQYF. Combining the CDR3 with reference TRBV9 and TRBJ2-3 gives the whole variable domain DSGVTQTPKHLITATGQRVTLRCSPRSGDLSVYWYQQSLDQGLQFLIQYYNGEERAKGNILERFSAQQFPDLHSELNLSSLELGDSALYFCASSAPRSRDRVTDTQYFGPGTRLTVL.

The V and J genes are TRBV30 and TRBJ2-2; D gene ambiguous. Trimming pared 3 bases from V and 4 bases from J, leaving 15 bases between. This CDR3 spans 15 amino acids. Germline assignment: CDR1 GTSNPN and CDR2 SVGIG (reference sequence). As DNA, the CDR3 is TGTGCCTGGAGAAGCAGAGTTACACCCACCGGGGAGCTGTTTTTT. Its translation: CAWRSRVTPTGELFF.

This chain links TRBV4-1 with TRBJ2-4, with D possibly TRBD2 on 6 matching bases. Germline V CDR1 and CDR2: MGHRA, YSYEKL. This CDR3 is built from 15 residues. V was trimmed by 2 bases and J by 3 bases, leaving 11 bases between them. As DNA, the CDR3 is TGCGCCAGCAGCCAACAACTAGCAAACAAAAACATTCAGTACTTC. Residues: CASSQQLANKNIQYF.

The CDR3 sequence: CASGLNTDTQYF. CDR3 coding DNA: TGTGCTAGTGGTTTGAACACAGATACGCAGTATTTT. The V call is TRBV12-5, the J call TRBJ2-3; D is uncertain. V lost 2 bases and J 2 bases, leaving 2 bases between the germline ends. This CDR3 has 12 residues. The V gene's germline CDR1 is LGHNT and CDR2 FRNRAP.

The rearrangement uses TRBV5-4 and TRBJ2-2; D is possibly TRBD1 (5 bases). The CDR3 sequence is 17 residues long. CDR1 and CDR2 from the germline V gene are SGHNT and YYREEE (reference sequence). Deletions cut 2 bases from V and 0 bases from J, with 14 bases between. CDR3 nucleotides: TGTGCCAGCAGCTTTGGCCAGGGTTCCTCGAACACCGGGGAGCTGTTTTTT. Protein sequence: CASSFGQGSSNTGELFF.

The chain couples TRBV13 to TRBJ2-7; 8 nucleotides agree with TRBD1. The V segment lost 4 bases and the J segment 0 bases; nucleotides outside the gene matches: 8. Germline V CDR1 and CDR2: PRHDT, FYEKMQ (reference sequence). The CDR3 sequence is 16 residues long. The CDR3 bases are TGTGCCAGCAGCTCCTTCCGGGACAGGTCCTCCTACGAGCAGTACTTC. Translated, it gives CASSSFRDRSSYEQYF.

The chain is built from TRBV7-8 and TRBJ2-3; D unresolved. Trimming shortened V by 1 base and J by 7 bases, and 12 bases separated the two germline ends. Germline V gives CDR1 SGHVS, CDR2 FQNEAQ. The CDR3 runs to 14 residues. The chain's CDR3 is CASSLDSALYTQYF. CDR3 bases: TGTGCCAGCAGCTTAGACTCTGCTCTTTATACGCAGTATTTT.

This clone was picked up a small number of times. This sequence joins TRBV2 and TRBJ1-5; D is ambiguous. This CDR3 contains 12 residues. Germline lookup yields CDR1 SNHLY and CDR2 FYNNEI. Trimming took off 5 bases at V and 3 bases at J, with 5 bases between the two ends. DNA for the CDR3: TGTGCCAGCAGTCGGGACAATCAGCCCCAGCATTTT. Translating it yields CASSRDNQPQHF.

Only one count was recorded for this clone. This rearrangement joins TRBV5-6 to TRBJ2-1; 10 bases fit TRBD2. The V gene's germline CDR1 is SGHDT and CDR2 YYEEEE. This CDR3 is 14 amino acids long. The V segment lost 2 bases and the J segment 7 bases; nucleotides outside the gene matches: 3. CDR3 amino acids: CASSFSSGSNEQFF. The DNA for the CDR3 is TGTGCCAGCAGCTTTTCTAGCGGGAGTAATGAGCAGTTCTTC.

This clone showed up just a few times. The chain combines TRBV27 with TRBJ1-5; 8 bases are a match to TRBD1. The CDR3 spans 14 residues. V dropped 3 bases and J dropped 7; count of bases not matched to a gene: 5. Germline loops: CDR1 MNHEY, CDR2 SMNVEV (reference sequence). In DNA form, the CDR3 reads TGTGCCAGCAGTTTGGACAGGGACCGGCAGCCCCAGCATTTT. Amino acids: CASSLDRDRQPQHF.